This T cell receptor beta chain was recovered during a study of metastatic and nonmetastatic thyroid tumors. Study-wide context: A comparison of repertoires was made across blood and tumor or nodule tissue from malignant and benign thyroid patients.

Authors' processing steps: Between-group CDR3 differences, defined by clinicopathological status, yielded a distant-metastasis classifier for papillary thyroid cancer. With MiXCR, TCRdb called clones anew from the PCR reads. The V and J calls reflect TCRdb's pipeline rather than the authors' work. Among approximately 35,000 clones listed, 10% to 12% were seen once. This clone was seen repeatedly, ten times or more. The antigen is unknown. Regarding the study as a whole: Benign nodules reportedly had significantly lower TCR beta diversity than malignant thyroid tumors in blood and tumor.

Thyroid surgery was performed in patients who had received no treatment beforehand. Material: blood. This receptor was taken from a female donor with papillary thyroid cancer or a benign thyroid nodule (not recorded which). Some clones in this sample may be carry-over from other donors' samples.

CDR3 coding DNA: TGTGCCTGGAGTGCGGGACCCTGGGATACGCAGTATTTT. This gives the protein CAWSAGPWDTQYF. The J gene is TRBJ2-3, the V gene TRBV30; D is perhaps TRBD1 or TRBD2 (5 bases each). This CDR3 comprises 13 residues. Trimming cost V 1 base and J 6 bases, with 11 bases left between them. The germline CDR1 and CDR2 sequences are GTSNPN and SVGIG (reference sequence).